This TCR beta chain was identified during a study of blood T cell repertoires in COVID-19. Study-level background: Both acute and convalescent COVID-19 samples were obtained from the United States, Italy and Spain. Nucleic acid was either cDNA or gDNA, and it came from T cells, B-cell-depleted T cells, or PBMCs.

V lost 0 bases, J lost 2 bases, and 8 bases stayed unmatched. Germline loops: CDR1 MNHNS, CDR2 SASEGT. CDR3 length equals 17 residues. How the authors handled the data: Counts of nucleated cells, estimated from reference gene primer amplification, were obtained. TCRdb keeps only in-frame clones here, not all; method: immunoSEQ multiplex PCR. V and J calls plus clone size are reproduced from that table; the DNA served to infer D and trimming. The sample holds around 250,000 clones, more than 80% seen once. The material sequenced was peripheral blood. The sequence came from a woman in her 30s with active or convalescent COVID-19. The chain combines TRBV6-1 with TRBJ2-5; TRBD2 matches at 8 bases. CDR3 nucleotides: TGTGCCAGCAGTGAAGCGGTCGGGGGGGGATCTCAAGAGACCCAGTACTTC. This translates into CASSEAVGGGSQETQYF.